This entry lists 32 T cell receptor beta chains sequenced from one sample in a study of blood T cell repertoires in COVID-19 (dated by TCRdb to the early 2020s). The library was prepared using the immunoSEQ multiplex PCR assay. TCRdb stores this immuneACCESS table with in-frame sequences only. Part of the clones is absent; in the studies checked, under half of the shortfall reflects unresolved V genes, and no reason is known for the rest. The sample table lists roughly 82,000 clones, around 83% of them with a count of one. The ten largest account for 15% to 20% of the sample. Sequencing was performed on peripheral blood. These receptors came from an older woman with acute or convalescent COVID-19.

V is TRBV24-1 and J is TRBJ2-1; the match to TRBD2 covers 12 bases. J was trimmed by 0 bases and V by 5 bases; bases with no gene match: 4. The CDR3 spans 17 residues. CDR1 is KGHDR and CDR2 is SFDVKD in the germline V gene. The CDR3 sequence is CATSGRTSGDSYNEQFF. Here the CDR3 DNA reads TGTGCCACCAGTGGAAGGACTAGCGGGGACTCCTACAATGAGCAGTTCTTC.

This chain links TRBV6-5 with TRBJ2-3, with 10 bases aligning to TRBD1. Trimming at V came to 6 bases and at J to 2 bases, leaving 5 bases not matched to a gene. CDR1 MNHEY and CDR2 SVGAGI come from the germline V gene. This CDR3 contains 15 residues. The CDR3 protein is CASRQTGGNTDTQYF. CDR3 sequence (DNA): TGTGCCAGCAGACAGACAGGGGGCAACACAGATACGCAGTATTTT.

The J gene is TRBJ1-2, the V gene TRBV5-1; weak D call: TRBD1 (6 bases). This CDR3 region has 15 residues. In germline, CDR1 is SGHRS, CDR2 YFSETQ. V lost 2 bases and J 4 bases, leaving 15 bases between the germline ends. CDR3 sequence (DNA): TGCGCCAGCAGCTTCGGCCAAGGGGGAGCCTATGGCTACACCTTC. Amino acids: CASSFGQGGAYGYTF. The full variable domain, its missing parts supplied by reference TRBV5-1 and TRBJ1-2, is KAGVTQTPRYLIKTRGQQVTLSCSPISGHRSVSWYQQTPGQGLQFLFEYFSETQRNKGNFPGRFSGRQFSNSRSEMNVSTLELGDSALYLCASSFGQGGAYGYTFGSGTRLTVV.

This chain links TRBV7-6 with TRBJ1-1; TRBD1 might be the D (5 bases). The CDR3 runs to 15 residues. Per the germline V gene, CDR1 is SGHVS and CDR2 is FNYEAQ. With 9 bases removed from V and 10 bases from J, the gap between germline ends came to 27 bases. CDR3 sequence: CASTGVVAAPPLAFF. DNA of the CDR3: TGTGCCAGTACGGGGGTAGTCGCCGCCCCCCCTTTAGCTTTCTTT.

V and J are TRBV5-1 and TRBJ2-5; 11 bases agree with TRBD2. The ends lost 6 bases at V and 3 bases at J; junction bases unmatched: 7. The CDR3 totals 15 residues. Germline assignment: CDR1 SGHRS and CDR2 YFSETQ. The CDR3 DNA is TGCGCCAGCACCCTTAGCGGGAGGGGGGAAGAGACCCAGTACTTC. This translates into CASTLSGRGEETQYF. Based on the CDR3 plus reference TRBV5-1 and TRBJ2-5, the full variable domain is KAGVTQTPRYLIKTRGQQVTLSCSPISGHRSVSWYQQTPGQGLQFLFEYFSETQRNKGNFPGRFSGRQFSNSRSEMNVSTLELGDSALYLCASTLSGRGEETQYFGPGTRLLVL.

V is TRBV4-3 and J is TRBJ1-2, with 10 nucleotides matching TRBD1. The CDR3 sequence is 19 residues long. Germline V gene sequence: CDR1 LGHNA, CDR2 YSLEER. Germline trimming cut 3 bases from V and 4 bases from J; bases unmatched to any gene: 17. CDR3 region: CASSQVWDRGGSASYGYTF. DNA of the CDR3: TGCGCCAGCAGCCAGGTCTGGGACAGGGGAGGATCGGCTAGCTATGGCTACACCTTC.

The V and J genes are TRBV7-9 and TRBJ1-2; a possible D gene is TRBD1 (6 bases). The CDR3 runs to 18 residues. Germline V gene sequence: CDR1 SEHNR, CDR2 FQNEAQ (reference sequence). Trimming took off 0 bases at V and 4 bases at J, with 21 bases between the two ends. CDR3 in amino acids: CASSLAPGQKLGGYGYTF. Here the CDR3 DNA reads TGTGCCAGCAGCTTAGCCCCGGGACAAAAGCTTGGCGGCTATGGCTACACCTTC.

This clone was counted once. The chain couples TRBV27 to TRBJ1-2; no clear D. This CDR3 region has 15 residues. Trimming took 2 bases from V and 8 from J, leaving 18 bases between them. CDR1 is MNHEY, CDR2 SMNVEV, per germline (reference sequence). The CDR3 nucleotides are TGTGCCAGCAGTTTAACTAAGGCAGCCGGTTTAGGCTACACCTTC. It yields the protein CASSLTKAAGLGYTF.

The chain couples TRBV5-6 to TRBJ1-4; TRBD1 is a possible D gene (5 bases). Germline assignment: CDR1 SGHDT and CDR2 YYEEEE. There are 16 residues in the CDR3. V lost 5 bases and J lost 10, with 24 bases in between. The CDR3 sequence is CASSARGGTAGGKLFF. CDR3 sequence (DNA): TGTGCCAGCAGTGCTCGGGGCGGGACTGCGGGCGGAAAACTGTTTTTT.

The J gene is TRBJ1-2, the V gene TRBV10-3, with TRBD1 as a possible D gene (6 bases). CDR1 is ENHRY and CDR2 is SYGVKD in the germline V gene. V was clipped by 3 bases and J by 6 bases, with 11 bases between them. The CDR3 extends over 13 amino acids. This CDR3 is CAISDPRQDGYTF. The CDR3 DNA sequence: TGTGCCATCAGTGACCCTCGACAGGATGGCTACACCTTC.

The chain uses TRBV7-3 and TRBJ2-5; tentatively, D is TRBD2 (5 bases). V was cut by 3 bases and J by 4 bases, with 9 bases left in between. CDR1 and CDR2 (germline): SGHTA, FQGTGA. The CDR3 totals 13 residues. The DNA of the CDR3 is TGTGCCAGCAGCTTGGGAGTAGTAGAGACCCAGTACTTC. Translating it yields CASSLGVVETQYF.

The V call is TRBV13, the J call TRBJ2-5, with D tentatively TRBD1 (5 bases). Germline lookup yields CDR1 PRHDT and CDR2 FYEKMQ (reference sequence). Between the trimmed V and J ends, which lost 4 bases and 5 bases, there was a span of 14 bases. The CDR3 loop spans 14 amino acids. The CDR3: CASSSTMGRETQYF. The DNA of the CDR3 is TGTGCCAGCAGCTCAACAATGGGGCGGGAGACCCAGTACTTC.

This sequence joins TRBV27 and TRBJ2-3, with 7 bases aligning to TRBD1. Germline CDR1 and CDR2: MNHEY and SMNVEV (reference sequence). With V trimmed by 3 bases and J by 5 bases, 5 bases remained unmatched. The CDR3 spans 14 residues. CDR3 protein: CASSFGRGRDTQYF. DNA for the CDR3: TGTGCCAGCAGTTTTGGCAGGGGGAGAGATACGCAGTATTTT.

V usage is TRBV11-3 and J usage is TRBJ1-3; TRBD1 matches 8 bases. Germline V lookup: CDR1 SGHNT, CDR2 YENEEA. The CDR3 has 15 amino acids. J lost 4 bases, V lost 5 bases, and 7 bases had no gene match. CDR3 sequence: CASSQRTGPGNTIYF. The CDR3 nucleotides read TGTGCCAGCAGCCAACGGACAGGGCCAGGAAACACCATATATTTT.

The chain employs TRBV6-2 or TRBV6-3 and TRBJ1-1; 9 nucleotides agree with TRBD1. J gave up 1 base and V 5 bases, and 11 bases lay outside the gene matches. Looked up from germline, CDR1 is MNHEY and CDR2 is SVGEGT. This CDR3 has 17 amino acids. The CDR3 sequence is CASSPGTGIQENTEAFF. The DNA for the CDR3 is TGTGCCAGCAGTCCCGGGACAGGGATACAGGAGAACACTGAAGCTTTCTTT.

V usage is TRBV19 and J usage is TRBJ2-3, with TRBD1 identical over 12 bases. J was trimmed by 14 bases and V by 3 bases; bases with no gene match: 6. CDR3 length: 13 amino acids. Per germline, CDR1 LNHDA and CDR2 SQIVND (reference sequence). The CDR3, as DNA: TGTGCCAGTAGTATTTCGCGGGACAGGGGGCTGTATTTT. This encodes CASSISRDRGLYF.

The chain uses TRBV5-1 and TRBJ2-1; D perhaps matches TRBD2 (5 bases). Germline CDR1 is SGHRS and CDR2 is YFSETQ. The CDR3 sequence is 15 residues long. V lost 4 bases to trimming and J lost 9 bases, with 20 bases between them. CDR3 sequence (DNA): TGCGCCAGCAGCGCCACCGGGAACTACCGGCCTGAGCAGTTCTTC. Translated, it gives CASSATGNYRPEQFF.

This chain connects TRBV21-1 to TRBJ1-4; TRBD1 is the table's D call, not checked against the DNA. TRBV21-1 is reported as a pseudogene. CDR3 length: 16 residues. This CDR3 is CASSKALGQGDEKLFF. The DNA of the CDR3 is TGTGCCAGCAGCAAAGCTTTGGGACAGGGCGATGAAAAACTGTTTTTT.

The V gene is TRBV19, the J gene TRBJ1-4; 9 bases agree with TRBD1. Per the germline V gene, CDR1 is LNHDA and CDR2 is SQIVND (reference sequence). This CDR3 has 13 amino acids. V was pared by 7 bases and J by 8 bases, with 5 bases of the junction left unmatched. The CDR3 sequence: CASTPTGGEKLFF. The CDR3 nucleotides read TGTGCCAGTACCCCCACAGGGGGCGAAAAACTGTTTTTT.

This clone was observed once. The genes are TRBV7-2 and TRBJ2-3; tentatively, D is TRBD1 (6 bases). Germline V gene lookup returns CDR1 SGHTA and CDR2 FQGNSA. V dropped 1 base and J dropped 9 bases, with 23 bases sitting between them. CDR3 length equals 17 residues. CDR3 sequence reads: CASSLELTEFLQGTQYF. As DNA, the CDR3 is TGTGCCAGCAGCTTAGAGTTAACAGAGTTCCTTCAGGGGACGCAGTATTTT.

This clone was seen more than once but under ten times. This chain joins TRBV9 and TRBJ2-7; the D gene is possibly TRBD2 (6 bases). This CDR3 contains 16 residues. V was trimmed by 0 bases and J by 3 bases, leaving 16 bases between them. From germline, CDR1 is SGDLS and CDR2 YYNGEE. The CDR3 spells CASSVGGTGVLYEQYF. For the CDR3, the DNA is TGTGCCAGCAGCGTAGGGGGTACGGGGGTCCTCTACGAGCAGTACTTC. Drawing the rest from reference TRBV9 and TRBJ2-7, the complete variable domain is DSGVTQTPKHLITATGQRVTLRCSPRSGDLSVYWYQQSLDQGLQFLIQYYNGEERAKGNILERFSAQQFPDLHSELNLSSLELGDSALYFCASSVGGTGVLYEQYFGPGTRLTVT.

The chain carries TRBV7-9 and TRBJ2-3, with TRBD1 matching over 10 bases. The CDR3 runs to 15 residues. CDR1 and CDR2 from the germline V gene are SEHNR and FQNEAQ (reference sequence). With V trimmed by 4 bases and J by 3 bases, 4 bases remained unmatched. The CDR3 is CASSSRDRGTDTQYF. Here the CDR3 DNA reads TGTGCCAGCAGCTCCCGGGACAGGGGTACAGATACGCAGTATTTT. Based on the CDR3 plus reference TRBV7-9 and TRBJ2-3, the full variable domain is DTGVSQNPRHKITKRGQNVTFRCDPISEHNRLYWYRQTLGQGPEFLTYFQNEAQLEKSRLLSDRFSAERPKGSFSTLEIQRTEQGDSAMYLCASSSRDRGTDTQYFGPGTRLTVL.

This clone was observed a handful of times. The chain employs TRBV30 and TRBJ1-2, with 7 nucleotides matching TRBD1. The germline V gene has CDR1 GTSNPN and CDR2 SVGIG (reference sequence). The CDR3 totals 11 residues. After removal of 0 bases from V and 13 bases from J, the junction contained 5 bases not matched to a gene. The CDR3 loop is CAWSVGGVLTF. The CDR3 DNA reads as TGTGCCTGGAGTGTAGGGGGCGTCCTCACCTTC.

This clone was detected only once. CDR3 coding DNA: TGCGCCAGCATGTGGAGGGGGCGAAGGGACACTGAAGCTTTCTTT. Its protein product is CASMWRGRRDTEAFF. The chain carries TRBV5-1 and TRBJ1-1; 7 bases agree with TRBD1. Trimming at V came to 6 bases and at J to 3 bases, leaving 11 bases not matched to a gene. Germline V gives CDR1 SGHRS, CDR2 YFSETQ. The CDR3 covers 15 residues.

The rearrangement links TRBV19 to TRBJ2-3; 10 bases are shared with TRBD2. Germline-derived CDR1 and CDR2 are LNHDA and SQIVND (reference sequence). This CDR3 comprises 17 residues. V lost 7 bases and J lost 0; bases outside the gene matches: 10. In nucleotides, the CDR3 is TGTGCCAGTAAAGTTAGCGGGGGGCCTCGGAGCACAGATACGCAGTATTTT. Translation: CASKVSGGPRSTDTQYF.

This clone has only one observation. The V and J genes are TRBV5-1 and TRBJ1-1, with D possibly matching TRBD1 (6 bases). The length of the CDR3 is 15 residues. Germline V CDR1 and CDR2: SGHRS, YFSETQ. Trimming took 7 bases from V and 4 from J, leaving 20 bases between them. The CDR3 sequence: CASYPMGAPSTEAFF. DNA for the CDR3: TGCGCCAGCTATCCGATGGGGGCCCCGAGCACTGAAGCTTTCTTT.

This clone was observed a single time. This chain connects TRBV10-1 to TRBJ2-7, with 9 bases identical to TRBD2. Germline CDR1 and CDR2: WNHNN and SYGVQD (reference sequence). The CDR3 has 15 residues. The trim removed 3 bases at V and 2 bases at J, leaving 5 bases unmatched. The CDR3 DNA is TGCGCCAGCAGTGATGGTCTAGCGGGAACCTACGAGCAGTACTTC. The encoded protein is CASSDGLAGTYEQYF.

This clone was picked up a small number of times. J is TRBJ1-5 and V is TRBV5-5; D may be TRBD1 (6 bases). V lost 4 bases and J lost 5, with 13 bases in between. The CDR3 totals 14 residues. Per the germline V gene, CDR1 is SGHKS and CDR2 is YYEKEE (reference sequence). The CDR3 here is CASSPGQYHQPQHF. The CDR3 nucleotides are TGTGCCAGCAGCCCCGGACAGTACCATCAGCCCCAGCATTTT.

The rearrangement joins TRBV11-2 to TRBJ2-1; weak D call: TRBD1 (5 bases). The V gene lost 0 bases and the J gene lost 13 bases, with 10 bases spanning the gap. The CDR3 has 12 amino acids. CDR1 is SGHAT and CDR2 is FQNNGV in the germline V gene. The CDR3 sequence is CASSLDLGRQFF. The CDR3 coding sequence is TGTGCCAGCAGCTTAGATTTGGGGCGTCAGTTCTTC.

This chain's CDR3 is CASRAGTANTEAFF. The CDR3 DNA is TGTGCCAGCAGGGCCGGGACAGCGAACACTGAAGCTTTCTTT. V usage is TRBV6-4 and J usage is TRBJ1-1; 7 bases agree with TRBD1. The CDR3 is 14 amino acids. Germline-derived CDR1 and CDR2 are MRHNA and SNTAGT. With V trimmed by 6 bases and J by 1 base, 5 bases remained unmatched.

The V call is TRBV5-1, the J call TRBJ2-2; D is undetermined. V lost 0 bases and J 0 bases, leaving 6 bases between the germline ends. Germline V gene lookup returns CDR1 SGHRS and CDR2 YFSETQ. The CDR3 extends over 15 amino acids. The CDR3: CASSLGRANTGELFF. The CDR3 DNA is TGCGCCAGCAGCTTGGGGAGAGCGAACACCGGGGAGCTGTTTTTT.

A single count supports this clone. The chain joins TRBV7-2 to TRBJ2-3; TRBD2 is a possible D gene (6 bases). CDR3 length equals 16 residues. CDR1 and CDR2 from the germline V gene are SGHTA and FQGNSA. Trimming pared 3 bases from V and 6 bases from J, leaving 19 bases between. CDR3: CASSLGRPGAGDTQYF. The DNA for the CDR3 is TGTGCCAGCAGCTTGGGCCGGCCCGGGGCGGGGGATACGCAGTATTTT.